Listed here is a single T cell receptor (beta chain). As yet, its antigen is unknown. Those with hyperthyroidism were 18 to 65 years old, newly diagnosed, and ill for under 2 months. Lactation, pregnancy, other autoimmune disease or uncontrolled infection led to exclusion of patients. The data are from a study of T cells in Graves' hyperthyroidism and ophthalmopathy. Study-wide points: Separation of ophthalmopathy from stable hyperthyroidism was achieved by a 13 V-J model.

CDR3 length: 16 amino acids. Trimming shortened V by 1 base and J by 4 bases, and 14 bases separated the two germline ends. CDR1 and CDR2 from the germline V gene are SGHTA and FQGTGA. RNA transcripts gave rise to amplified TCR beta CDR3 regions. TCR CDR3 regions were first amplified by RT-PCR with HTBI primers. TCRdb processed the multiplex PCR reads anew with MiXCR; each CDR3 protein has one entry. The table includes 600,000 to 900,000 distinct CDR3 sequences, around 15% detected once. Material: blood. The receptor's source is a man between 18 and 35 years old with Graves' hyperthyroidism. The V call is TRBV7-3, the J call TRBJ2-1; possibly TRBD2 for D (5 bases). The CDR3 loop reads CASSLRRLAPYNEQFF. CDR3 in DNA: TGTGCCAGCAGCTTAAGGCGCCTAGCCCCTTACAATGAGCAGTTCTTC.